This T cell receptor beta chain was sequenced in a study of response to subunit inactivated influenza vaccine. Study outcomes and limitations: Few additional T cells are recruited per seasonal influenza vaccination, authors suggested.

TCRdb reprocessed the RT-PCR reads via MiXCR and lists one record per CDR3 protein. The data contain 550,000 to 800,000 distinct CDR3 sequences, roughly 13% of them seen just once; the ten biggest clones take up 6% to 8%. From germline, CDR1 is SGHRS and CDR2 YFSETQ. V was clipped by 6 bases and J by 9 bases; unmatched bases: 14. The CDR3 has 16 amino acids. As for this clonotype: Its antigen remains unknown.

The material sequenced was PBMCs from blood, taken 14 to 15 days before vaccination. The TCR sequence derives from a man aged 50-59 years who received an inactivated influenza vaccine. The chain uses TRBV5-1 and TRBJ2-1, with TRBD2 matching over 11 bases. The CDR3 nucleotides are TGCGCCAGCAAACACTCACTAGCGGGAGCTGGGAGTGAGCAGTTCTTC. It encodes CASKHSLAGAGSEQFF.